This T cell receptor beta chain was profiled in a study of identifying expanded T cells in peripheral blood. CDR3 length: 14 residues. Germline loops: CDR1 ENHRY, CDR2 SYGVKD. V trimming: 9 bases; J trimming: 1 base; junction bases outside the gene matches: 0. TCRdb's table, derived via immunoSEQ multiplex PCR, lists solely in-frame clones and lacks some. The sample holds tens of thousands of clones, around 87% seen once. This receptor was obtained from a person aged 18 to 75 in good health. The rearrangement links TRBV10-3 to TRBJ2-2; 12 nucleotides match TRBD2. Sequencing was carried out using blood. CDR3 in DNA: TGTGCCATGACTAGCGGGAGGAACACCGGGGAGCTGTTTTTT. Translated, it gives CAMTSGRNTGELFF.